The next 13 T cell receptor beta chains were all read from a single sample in a study of cytomegalovirus exposure and HLA in healthy donors. Some clones are missing from TCRdb's copy, which holds only in-frame ones; the method was immunoSEQ multiplex PCR. The sample comprises some 240,000 clones, roughly 84% of which are singletons, and roughly 2% rests with the top ten. Sequenced sample: PBMCs. These receptors originate from a woman between 18 and 29 years old in good health and CMV-seropositive.

This clone occurred a few times. This chain uses TRBV19 with TRBJ1-3; 8 bases match TRBD1. Germline CDR1 and CDR2: LNHDA and SQIVND (reference sequence). The J segment lost 3 bases and the V segment lost 10 bases, leaving 5 bases of the junction unmatched. CDR3 size: 13 residues. The CDR3 loop reads CATQGAFGNTIYF. CDR3 DNA: TGTGCCACTCAGGGGGCTTTTGGAAACACCATATATTTT.

V gene TRBV29-1 combines with J gene TRBJ2-7; D is possibly TRBD2 (6 bases). CDR3 length equals 13 residues. V lost 6 bases to trimming and J lost 3 bases, with 15 bases between them. From germline, CDR1 is SQVTM and CDR2 ANQGSEA. CDR3 residues: CSVGGSGSYEQYF. The CDR3 DNA is TGCAGCGTGGGGGGTAGCGGAAGCTACGAGCAGTACTTC.

V and J are TRBV20-1 and TRBJ2-1; no clear D. The V end lost 1 base, the J end lost 7 bases, and 5 bases lay between the germline ends. The CDR3 is 11 residues long. CDR1 DFQATT and CDR2 SNEGSKA come from the germline V gene (reference sequence). The CDR3 loop reads CSARVVNEQFF. In nucleotides, the CDR3 is TGCAGTGCTAGAGTCGTAAATGAGCAGTTCTTC.

This sequence joins TRBV29-1 and TRBJ1-1; D possibly corresponds to TRBD1 (5 bases). Germline assignment: CDR1 SQVTM and CDR2 ANQGSEA. Deletions cut 6 bases from V and 0 bases from J, with 11 bases between. This CDR3 contains 13 residues. In nucleotides, the CDR3 is TGCAGCGTGAACAGGATCATGAACACTGAAGCTTTCTTT. Its translation: CSVNRIMNTEAFF.

The rearrangement joins TRBV23-1 to TRBJ2-7; TRBD1 agrees at 8 bases. TRBV23-1 is designated an ORF whose function remains uncertain. J gave up 5 bases and V 6 bases, and 9 bases lay outside the gene matches. The CDR3 is made up of 14 amino acids. This chain's CDR3 is CASSRQGRIHEQYF. In DNA, the CDR3 is TGCGCCAGCAGCCGACAGGGGAGGATCCACGAGCAGTACTTC.

As DNA, the CDR3 is TGTGCCGCCCAAGCGGTTGAGGGTGTGAACACTGAAGCTTTCTTT. Translation: CAAQAVEGVNTEAFF. The chain combines TRBV7-9 with TRBJ1-1; no clear D. This CDR3 region has 15 residues. Trimming shortened V by 11 bases and J by 0 bases, and 19 bases separated the two germline ends. Germline-derived CDR1 and CDR2 are SEHNR and FQNEAQ (reference sequence).

The V and J genes are TRBV11-3 and TRBJ2-2, with D possibly matching TRBD1 (6 bases). The V end lost 4 bases, the J end lost 4 bases, and 13 bases lay between the germline ends. The CDR3 contains 15 residues. Germline V gene data show CDR1 as SGHNT and CDR2 as YENEEA. The CDR3 coding sequence is TGTGCCAGCAGCTCGGGCAGGGGAATCACCGGGGAGCTGTTTTTT. Its protein product is CASSSGRGITGELFF. Full variable domain (missing parts from reference TRBV11-3 and TRBJ2-2): EAGVVQSPRYKIIEKKQPVAFWCNPISGHNTLYWYLQNLGQGPELLIRYENEEAVDDSQLPKDRFSAERLKGVDSTLKIQPAELGDSAVYLCASSSGRGITGELFFGEGSRLTVL.

The CDR3 region is CASSRKGEGMNTEAFF. The CDR3 DNA sequence: TGTGCCAGCAGCCGCAAGGGGGAGGGAATGAACACTGAAGCTTTCTTT. The genes are TRBV9 and TRBJ1-1, with a tentative D call TRBD1 (6 bases). Trimming stripped 4 bases from V and 0 bases from J, with 16 bases between. The germline V gene has CDR1 SGDLS and CDR2 YYNGEE. CDR3 length equals 16 residues.

The chain joins TRBV5-6 to TRBJ2-7, with 7 nucleotides matching TRBD2. V was pared by 6 bases and J by 5 bases, with 14 bases of the junction left unmatched. This CDR3 region has 15 residues. From germline, CDR1 is SGHDT and CDR2 YYEEEE. CDR3 residues: CASTGVAGAVDEQYF. The DNA of the CDR3 is TGTGCCAGCACCGGGGTGGCGGGAGCAGTCGACGAGCAGTACTTC.

The chain carries TRBV9 and TRBJ2-1, with 8 bases identical to TRBD1. Per germline, CDR1 SGDLS and CDR2 YYNGEE. V trimming: 3 bases; J trimming: 7 bases; junction bases outside the gene matches: 6. This CDR3 is built from 14 residues. The DNA of the CDR3 is TGTGCCAGCAGCGCGACGACAGGGGAGAATGAGCAGTTCTTC. Residues: CASSATTGENEQFF.

The chain joins TRBV2 to TRBJ2-7; no firm D call. The ends were cut back, 4 bases at V and 4 bases at J, with 11 bases in the middle. CDR1 is SNHLY, CDR2 FYNNEI, per germline. This CDR3 region has 13 residues. CDR3 sequence: CASSGELTYEQYF. Here the CDR3 DNA reads TGTGCCAGCAGTGGAGAGTTGACATACGAGCAGTACTTC.

This chain uses TRBV7-8 with TRBJ2-7, with a tentative D call TRBD1 (6 bases). Trimming cost V 4 bases and J 2 bases, with 12 bases left between them. Germline V gives CDR1 SGHVS, CDR2 FQNEAQ. This CDR3 region has 14 residues. CDR3 amino acids: CASSSTGMAYEQYF. CDR3 DNA sequence: TGTGCCAGCAGCTCCACAGGGATGGCCTACGAGCAGTACTTC. The variable domain in full, completed from reference TRBV7-8 and TRBJ2-7, reads GAGVSQSPRYKVAKRGQDVALRCDPISGHVSLFWYQQALGQGPEFLTYFQNEAQLDKSGLPSDRFFAERPEGSVSTLKIQRTQQEDSAVYLCASSSTGMAYEQYFGPGTRLTVT.

J is TRBJ1-2 and V is TRBV10-3; 7 bases map to TRBD1. The CDR3 covers 16 residues. V shed 0 bases and J 4 bases; nucleotides not matched to a gene: 8. The V gene's germline CDR1 is ENHRY and CDR2 SYGVKD. The CDR3 sequence is CAISESAYRGTYGYTF. CDR3 nucleotide sequence: TGTGCCATCAGTGAGTCGGCGTACAGGGGAACCTATGGCTACACCTTC.